The sequence of this T cell receptor beta chain was determined in a study of T-cell reconstitution after alpha-beta-depleted transplantation in children. Regarding this clonotype: No antigen is known for it.

The CDR3 has 14 residues. V was cut by 0 bases and J by 2 bases, with 8 bases left in between. Germline CDR1 DFQATT, CDR2 SNEGSKA (reference sequence). TCRbeta library preparation incorporated unique molecular identifiers. TCRdb itself ran the PCR reads through MiXCR, one entry per CDR3 protein. The sample has fewer than 500,000 distinct CDR3 sequences, about 40% seen once. Study results and caveats: By about two months after transplant, alpha-beta T cells reportedly arose from several hundred graft clones that had expanded. T-cell counts and diversity at one year following transplant were attributed mainly to newly produced T cells.

The TCR was taken from a girl aged 2-9 years with aplastic anemia, due to receive a stem cell transplant. The chain is built from TRBV20-1 and TRBJ2-1; no firm D call. Source: PBMCs, taken before TCRalphabeta/CD19-depleted stem cell transplant. The DNA for the CDR3 is TGCAGTGCTAGAGATGAAAGTCCCTACAATGAGCAGTTCTTC. Its protein is CSARDESPYNEQFF.